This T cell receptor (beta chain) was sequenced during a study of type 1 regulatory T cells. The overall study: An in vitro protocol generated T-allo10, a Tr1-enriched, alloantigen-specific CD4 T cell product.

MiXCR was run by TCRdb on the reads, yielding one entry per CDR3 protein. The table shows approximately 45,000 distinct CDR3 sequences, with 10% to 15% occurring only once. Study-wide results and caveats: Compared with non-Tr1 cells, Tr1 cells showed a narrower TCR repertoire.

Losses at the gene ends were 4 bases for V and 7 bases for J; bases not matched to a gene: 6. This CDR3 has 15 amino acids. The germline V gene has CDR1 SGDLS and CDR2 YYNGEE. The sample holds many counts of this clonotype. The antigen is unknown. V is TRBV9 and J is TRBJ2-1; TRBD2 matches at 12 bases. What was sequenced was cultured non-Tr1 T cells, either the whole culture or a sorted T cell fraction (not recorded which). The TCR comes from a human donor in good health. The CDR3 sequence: CASSTRLAGVNEQFF. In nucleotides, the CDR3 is TGTGCCAGCAGCACCCGACTAGCGGGAGTGAATGAGCAGTTCTTC.